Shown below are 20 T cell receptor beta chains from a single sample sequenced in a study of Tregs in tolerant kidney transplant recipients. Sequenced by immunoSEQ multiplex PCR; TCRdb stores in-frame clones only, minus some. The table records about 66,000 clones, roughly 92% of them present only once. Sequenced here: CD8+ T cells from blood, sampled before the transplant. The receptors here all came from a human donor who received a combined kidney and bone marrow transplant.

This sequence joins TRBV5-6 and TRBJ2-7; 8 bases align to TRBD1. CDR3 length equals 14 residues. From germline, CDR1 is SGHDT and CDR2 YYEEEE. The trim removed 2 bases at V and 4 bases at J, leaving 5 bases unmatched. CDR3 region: CASSFGQGIYEQYF. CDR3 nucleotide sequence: TGTGCCAGCAGCTTCGGACAGGGAATATACGAGCAGTACTTC.

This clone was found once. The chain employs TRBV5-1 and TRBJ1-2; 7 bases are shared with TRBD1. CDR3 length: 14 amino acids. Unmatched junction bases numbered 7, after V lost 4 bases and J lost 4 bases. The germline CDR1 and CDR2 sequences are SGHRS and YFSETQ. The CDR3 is CASSPGQSFYGYTF. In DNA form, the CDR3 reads TGCGCCAGCAGCCCGGGACAGTCGTTCTATGGCTACACCTTC.

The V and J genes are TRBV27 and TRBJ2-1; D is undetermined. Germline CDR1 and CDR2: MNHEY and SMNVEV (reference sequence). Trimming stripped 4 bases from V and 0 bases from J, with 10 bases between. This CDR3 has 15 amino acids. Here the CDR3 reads CASSWSMSSYNEQFF. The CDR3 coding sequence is TGTGCCAGCAGTTGGTCTATGAGCTCCTACAATGAGCAGTTCTTC.

CDR3 in amino acids: CASMGHGTGIHEQYF. CDR3 in DNA: TGTGCCAGTATGGGGCACGGGACAGGGATCCACGAGCAGTACTTC. The chain couples TRBV19 to TRBJ2-7; TRBD1 matches 9 bases. The V gene end was trimmed by 7 bases and the J gene end by 5 bases; junction bases not matched to a gene: 12. There are 15 residues in the CDR3. CDR1 LNHDA and CDR2 SQIVND come from the germline V gene (reference sequence).

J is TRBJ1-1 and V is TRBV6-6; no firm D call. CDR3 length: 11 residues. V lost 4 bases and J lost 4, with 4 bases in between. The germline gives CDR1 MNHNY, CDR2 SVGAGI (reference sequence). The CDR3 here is CASSSGTEAFF. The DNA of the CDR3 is TGTGCCAGCAGTTCGGGCACTGAAGCTTTCTTT.

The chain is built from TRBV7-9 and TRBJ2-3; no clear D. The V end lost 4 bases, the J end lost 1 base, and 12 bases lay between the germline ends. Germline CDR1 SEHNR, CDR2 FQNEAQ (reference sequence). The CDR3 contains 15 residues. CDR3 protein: CASSYTTVGTDTQYF. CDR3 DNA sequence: TGTGCCAGCAGCTACACCACCGTGGGCACAGATACGCAGTATTTT.

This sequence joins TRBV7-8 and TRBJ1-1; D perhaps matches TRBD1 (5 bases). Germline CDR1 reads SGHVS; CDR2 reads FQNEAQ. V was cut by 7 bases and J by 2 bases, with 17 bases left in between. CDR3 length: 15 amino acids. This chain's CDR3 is CASTRNPGDNTEAFF. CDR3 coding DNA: TGTGCCAGCACTCGTAATCCGGGGGATAACACTGAAGCTTTCTTT.

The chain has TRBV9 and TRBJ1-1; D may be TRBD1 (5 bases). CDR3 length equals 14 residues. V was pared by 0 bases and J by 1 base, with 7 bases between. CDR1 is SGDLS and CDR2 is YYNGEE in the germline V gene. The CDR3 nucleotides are TGTGCCAGCAGCGTAGTGGGGGGGAACACTGAAGCTTTCTTT. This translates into CASSVVGGNTEAFF.

This CDR3 is CASSYGTGGYEQYF. For the CDR3, the DNA is TGTGCCAGCAGTTACGGGACAGGGGGCTACGAGCAGTACTTC. The chain combines TRBV6-5 with TRBJ2-7; 11 bases line up with TRBD1. With V trimmed by 2 bases and J by 3 bases, 0 bases remained unmatched. This CDR3 comprises 14 residues. Germline V CDR1 and CDR2: MNHEY, SVGAGI.

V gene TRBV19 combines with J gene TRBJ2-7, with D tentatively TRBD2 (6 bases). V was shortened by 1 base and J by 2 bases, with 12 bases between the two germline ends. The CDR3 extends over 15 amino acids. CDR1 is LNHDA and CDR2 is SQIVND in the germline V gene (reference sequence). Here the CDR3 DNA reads TGTGCCAGTAGTATAGGATCGGGGGATACCTACGAGCAGTACTTC. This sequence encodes CASSIGSGDTYEQYF. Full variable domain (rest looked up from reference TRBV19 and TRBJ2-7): DGGITQSPKYLFRKEGQNVTLSCEQNLNHDAMYWYRQDPGQGLRLIYYSQIVNDFQKGDIAEGYSVSREKKESFPLTVTSAQKNPTAFYLCASSIGSGDTYEQYFGPGTRLTVT.

The chain's CDR3 is CASSQETGVYEQYF. CDR3 in DNA: TGCGCCAGCAGCCAAGAGACAGGGGTCTACGAGCAGTACTTC. J is TRBJ2-7 and V is TRBV4-1; TRBD1 aligns across 8 bases. The CDR3 spans 14 residues. V lost 0 bases, J lost 3 bases, and 1 base stayed unmatched. The V gene's germline CDR1 is MGHRA and CDR2 YSYEKL.

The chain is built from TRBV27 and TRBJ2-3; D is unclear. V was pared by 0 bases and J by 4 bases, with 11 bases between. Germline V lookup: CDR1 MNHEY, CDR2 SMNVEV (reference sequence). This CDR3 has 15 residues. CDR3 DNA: TGTGCCAGCAGTTTATCGATGGCTTCTGCAGATACGCAGTATTTT. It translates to CASSLSMASADTQYF.

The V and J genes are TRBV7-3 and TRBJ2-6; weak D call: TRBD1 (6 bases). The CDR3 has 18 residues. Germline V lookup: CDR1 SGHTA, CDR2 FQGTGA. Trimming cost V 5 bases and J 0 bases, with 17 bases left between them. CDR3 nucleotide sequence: TGTGCCAGCAGCATGACAGGTTGGCCCTCCTCTGGGGCCAACGTCCTGACTTTC. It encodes CASSMTGWPSSGANVLTF.

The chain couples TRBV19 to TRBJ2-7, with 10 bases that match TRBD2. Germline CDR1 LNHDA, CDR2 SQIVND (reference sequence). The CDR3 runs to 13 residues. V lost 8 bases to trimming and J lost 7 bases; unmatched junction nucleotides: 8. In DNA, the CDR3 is TGTGCCAGTCAGACCGGGACTAGCGATGAGCAGTACTTC. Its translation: CASQTGTSDEQYF.

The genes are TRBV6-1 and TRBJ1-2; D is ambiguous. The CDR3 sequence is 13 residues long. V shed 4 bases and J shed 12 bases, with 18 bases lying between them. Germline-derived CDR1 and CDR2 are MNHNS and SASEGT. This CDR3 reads CASSGPSRRSHTF. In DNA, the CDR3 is TGTGCCAGCAGTGGCCCCTCCAGGAGGAGCCACACCTTC.

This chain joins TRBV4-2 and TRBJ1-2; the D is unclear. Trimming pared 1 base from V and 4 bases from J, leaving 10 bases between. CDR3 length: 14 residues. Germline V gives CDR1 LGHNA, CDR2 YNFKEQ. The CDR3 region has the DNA TGTGCCAGCAGCCAAGGAGCGATGAGCTATGGCTACACCTTC. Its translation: CASSQGAMSYGYTF.

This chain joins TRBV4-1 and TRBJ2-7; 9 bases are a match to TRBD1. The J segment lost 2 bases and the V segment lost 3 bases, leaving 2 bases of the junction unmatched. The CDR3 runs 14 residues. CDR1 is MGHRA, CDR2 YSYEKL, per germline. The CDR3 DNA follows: TGCGCCAGCAGCCAGTGGACAGGGGCCTACGAGCAGTACTTC. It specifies CASSQWTGAYEQYF.

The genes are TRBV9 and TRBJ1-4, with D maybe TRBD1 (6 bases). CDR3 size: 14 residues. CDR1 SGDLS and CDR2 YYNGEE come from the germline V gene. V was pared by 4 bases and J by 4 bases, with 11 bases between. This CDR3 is CASSPQGYNEKLFF. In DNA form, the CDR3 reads TGTGCCAGCAGCCCCCAGGGGTATAATGAAAAACTGTTTTTT.

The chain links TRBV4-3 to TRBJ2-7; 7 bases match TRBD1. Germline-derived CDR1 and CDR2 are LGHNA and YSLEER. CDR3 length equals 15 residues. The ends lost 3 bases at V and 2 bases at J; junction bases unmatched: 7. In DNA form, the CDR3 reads TGCGCCAGCAGCCACGACCGGACAGGAGCCTACGAGCAGTACTTC. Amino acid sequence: CASSHDRTGAYEQYF.

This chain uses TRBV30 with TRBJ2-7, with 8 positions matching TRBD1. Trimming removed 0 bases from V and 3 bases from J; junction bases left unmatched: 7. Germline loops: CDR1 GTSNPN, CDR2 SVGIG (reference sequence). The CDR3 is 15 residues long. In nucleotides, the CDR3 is TGTGCCTGGAGTGTACCCGGACAGGGTCTCTACGAGCAGTACTTC. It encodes CAWSVPGQGLYEQYF.